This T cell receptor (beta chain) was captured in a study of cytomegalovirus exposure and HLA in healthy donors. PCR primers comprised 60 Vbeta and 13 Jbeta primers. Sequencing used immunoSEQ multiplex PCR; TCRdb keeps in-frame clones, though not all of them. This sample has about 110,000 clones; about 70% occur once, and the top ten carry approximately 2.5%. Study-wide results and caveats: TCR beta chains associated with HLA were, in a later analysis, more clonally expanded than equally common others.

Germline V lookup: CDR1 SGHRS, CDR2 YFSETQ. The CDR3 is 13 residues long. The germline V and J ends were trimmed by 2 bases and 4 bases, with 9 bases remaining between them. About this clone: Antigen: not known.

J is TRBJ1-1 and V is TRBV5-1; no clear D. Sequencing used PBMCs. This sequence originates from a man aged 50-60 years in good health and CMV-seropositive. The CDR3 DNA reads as TGCGCCAGCAGCTTCTATCGAGGCACTGAAGCTTTCTTT. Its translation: CASSFYRGTEAFF.